The 5 T cell receptor beta chains listed next were all sequenced from one sample in a study of T cell responses to AZD1222 COVID-19 vaccine. Clones were sequenced by immunoSEQ multiplex PCR, and TCRdb holds only the in-frame ones, with some missing. The table shows about 84,000 clones, with about 86% occurring only once. The sample was peripheral blood, taken 28 days after the second AZD1222 dose. All receptors derive from an adult who received the AZD1222 COVID-19 vaccine.

This rearrangement joins TRBV12-3 or TRBV12-4 to TRBJ2-7, with 7 positions matching TRBD1. The CDR3 consists of 13 residues. Trimming cost V 3 bases and J 2 bases; bases outside gene matches: 1. The CDR3 protein is CASSFQGAYEQYF. CDR3 nucleotide sequence: TGTGCCAGCAGTTTTCAGGGGGCCTACGAGCAGTACTTC.

This clone was observed once. The chain links TRBV15 to TRBJ2-4; no definite D call. Germline values: CDR1 LNHNV, CDR2 YYDKDF (reference sequence). CDR3 size: 14 residues. Trimming pared 0 bases from V and 9 bases from J, leaving 12 bases between. CDR3 nucleotides: TGTGCCACCAGCAGAGATCGGGTGTTGGCCATTCAGTACTTC. This encodes CATSRDRVLAIQYF.

The V and J genes are TRBV15 and TRBJ1-4; D may be TRBD1 (6 bases). The germline gives CDR1 LNHNV, CDR2 YYDKDF (reference sequence). The CDR3 extends over 15 amino acids. Between the trimmed V and J ends, which lost 5 bases and 8 bases, there was a span of 18 bases. The CDR3 protein is CATSPPWGQGEKLFF. The DNA for the CDR3 is TGTGCCACCAGCCCTCCCTGGGGGCAGGGAGAAAAACTGTTTTTT.

This clone was detected once. The chain carries TRBV7-9 and TRBJ1-2; D not certain. Trimming cost V 7 bases and J 6 bases, with 18 bases left between them. Germline values: CDR1 SEHNR, CDR2 FQNEAQ (reference sequence). This CDR3 region has 14 residues. The CDR3 loop is CASTIPSRGNGYTF. The DNA of the CDR3 is TGTGCCAGCACCATACCTTCACGGGGAAATGGCTACACCTTC.

The rearrangement links TRBV6-2 or TRBV6-3 to TRBJ1-2; no firm D call. Per the germline V gene, CDR1 is MNHEY and CDR2 is SVGEGT. There are 12 residues in the CDR3. Trimming removed 6 bases at V and 4 bases at J, with 9 bases between. The CDR3 here is CASSRQRYGYTF. The CDR3 bases are TGTGCCAGCAGCAGACAACGCTATGGCTACACCTTC.